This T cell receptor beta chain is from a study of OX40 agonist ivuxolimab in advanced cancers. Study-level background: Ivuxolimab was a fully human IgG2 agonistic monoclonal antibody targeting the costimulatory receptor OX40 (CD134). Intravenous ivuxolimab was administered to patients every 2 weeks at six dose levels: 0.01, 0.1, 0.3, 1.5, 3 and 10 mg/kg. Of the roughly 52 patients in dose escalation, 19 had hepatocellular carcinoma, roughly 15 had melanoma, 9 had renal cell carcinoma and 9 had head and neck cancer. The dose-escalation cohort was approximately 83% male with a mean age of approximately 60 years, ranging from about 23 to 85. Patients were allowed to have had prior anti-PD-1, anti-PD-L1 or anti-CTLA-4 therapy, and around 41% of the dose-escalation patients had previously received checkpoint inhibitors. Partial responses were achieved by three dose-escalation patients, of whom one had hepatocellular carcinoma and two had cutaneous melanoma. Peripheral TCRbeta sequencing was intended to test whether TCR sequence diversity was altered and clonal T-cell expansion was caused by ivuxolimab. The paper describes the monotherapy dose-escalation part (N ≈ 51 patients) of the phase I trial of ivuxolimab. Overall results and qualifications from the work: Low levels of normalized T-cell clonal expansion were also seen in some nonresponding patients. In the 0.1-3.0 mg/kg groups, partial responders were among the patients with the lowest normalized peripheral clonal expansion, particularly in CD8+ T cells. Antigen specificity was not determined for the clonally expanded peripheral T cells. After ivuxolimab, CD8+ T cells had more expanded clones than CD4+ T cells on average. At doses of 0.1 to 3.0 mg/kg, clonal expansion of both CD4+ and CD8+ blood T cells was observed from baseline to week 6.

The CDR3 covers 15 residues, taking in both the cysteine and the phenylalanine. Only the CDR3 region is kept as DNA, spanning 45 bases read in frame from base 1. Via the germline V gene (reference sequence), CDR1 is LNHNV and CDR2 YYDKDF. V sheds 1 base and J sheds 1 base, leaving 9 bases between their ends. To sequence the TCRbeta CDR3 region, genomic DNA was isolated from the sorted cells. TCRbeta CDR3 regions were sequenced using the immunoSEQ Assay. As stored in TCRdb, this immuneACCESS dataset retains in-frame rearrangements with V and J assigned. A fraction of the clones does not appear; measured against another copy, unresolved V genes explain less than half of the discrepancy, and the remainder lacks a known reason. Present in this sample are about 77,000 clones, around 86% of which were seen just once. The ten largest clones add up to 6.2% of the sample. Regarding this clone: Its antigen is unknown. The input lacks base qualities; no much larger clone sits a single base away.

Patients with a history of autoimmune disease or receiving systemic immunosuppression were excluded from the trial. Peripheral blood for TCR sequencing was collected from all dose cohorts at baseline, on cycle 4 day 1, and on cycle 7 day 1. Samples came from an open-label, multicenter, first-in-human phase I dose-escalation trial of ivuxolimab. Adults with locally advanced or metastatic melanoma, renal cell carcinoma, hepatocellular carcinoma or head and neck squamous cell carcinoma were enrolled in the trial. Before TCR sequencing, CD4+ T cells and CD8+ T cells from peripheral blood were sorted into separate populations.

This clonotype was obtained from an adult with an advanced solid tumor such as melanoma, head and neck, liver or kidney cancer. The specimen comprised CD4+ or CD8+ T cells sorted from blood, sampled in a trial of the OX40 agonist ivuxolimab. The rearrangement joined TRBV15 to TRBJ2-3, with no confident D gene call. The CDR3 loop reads CATSRVGQGTDTQYF. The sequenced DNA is TGTGCCACCAGCAGAGTAGGTCAGGGCACAGATACGCAGTATTTT.